Below, 21 T cell receptor beta chains from the same sample are listed, as sequenced in a study of T cell changes during pregnancy in multiple sclerosis. The data were produced by immunoSEQ multiplex PCR, yet TCRdb's version contains in-frame clones alone and is incomplete. The sample contains about 80,000 clones, around 90% of which appear only once. Sequences were derived from peripheral blood, sampled before pregnancy. The receptor set was obtained from a female donor with multiple sclerosis, enrolled in a pregnancy study.

The chain is built from TRBV7-8 and TRBJ2-1; D is possibly TRBD2 (7 bases). CDR1 is SGHVS, CDR2 FQNEAQ, per germline. V gave up 7 bases and J gave up 5 bases, with 18 bases separating them. This CDR3 has 15 amino acids. CDR3 residues: CASTNGRGPNNEQFF. As DNA, the CDR3 is TGTGCCAGCACCAACGGGCGGGGGCCGAACAATGAGCAGTTCTTC.

The chain is built from TRBV10-1 and TRBJ2-7; TRBD1 is a possible D gene (6 bases). Germline V lookup: CDR1 WNHNN, CDR2 SYGVQD (reference sequence). The CDR3 contains 16 residues. The V end lost 6 bases, the J end lost 4 bases, and 22 bases lay between the germline ends. The CDR3 region has the DNA TGCGCCAGCAGCCCAGTGGGGGACATACTACCATACGAGCAGTACTTC. This translates into CASSPVGDILPYEQYF.

This chain links TRBV13 with TRBJ2-2; D is undetermined. Germline-derived CDR1 and CDR2 are PRHDT and FYEKMQ (reference sequence). This CDR3 spans 15 amino acids. V was pared by 6 bases and J by 2 bases, with 13 bases between. CDR3 sequence (DNA): TGTGCCAGCAGGACCTTCGAACTAAACACCGGGGAGCTGTTTTTT. Residues: CASRTFELNTGELFF.

DNA for the CDR3: TGTGCCAGCAGCTCAAATGGGACTAATCCCTACAATGAGCAGTTCTTC. It translates to CASSSNGTNPYNEQFF. The chain uses TRBV7-9 and TRBJ2-1; 7 positions match TRBD2. V dropped 4 bases and J dropped 2; count of bases not matched to a gene: 8. Germline V gives CDR1 SEHNR, CDR2 FQNEAQ (reference sequence). The CDR3 has 16 amino acids.

The V call is TRBV7-6, the J call TRBJ1-1; 10 bases match TRBD1. Per germline, CDR1 SGHVS and CDR2 FNYEAQ. V was pared by 2 bases and J by 1 base, with 4 bases of the junction left unmatched. This CDR3 is built from 16 residues. This CDR3 reads CASSLSGTGANTEAFF. CDR3 in DNA: TGTGCCAGCAGCTTATCAGGGACAGGGGCGAACACTGAAGCTTTCTTT.

This clone has just one count. The rearrangement joins TRBV9 to TRBJ2-7; 9 bases align to TRBD1. The CDR3 totals 19 residues. The germline gives CDR1 SGDLS, CDR2 YYNGEE. The V and J ends lost 3 bases and 3 bases, in that order; junction bases with no gene match: 19. The CDR3 DNA reads TGTGCCAGCAGCGCGGAGGGACAGGGTGTAAGGCAAGAGTTCTACGAGCAGTACTTC. This gives the protein CASSAEGQGVRQEFYEQYF.

This chain links TRBV6-5 with TRBJ2-1; D not certain. The CDR3 sequence is 12 residues long. Germline CDR1 and CDR2: MNHEY and SVGAGI. V lost 0 bases to trimming and J lost 10 bases, with 7 bases between them. The CDR3 region has the DNA TGTGCCAGCAGTTACTCGAATGGCGAGCAGTTCTTC. Its translation is CASSYSNGEQFF.

This clone showed up just a few times. The chain couples TRBV14 to TRBJ2-2; 7 nucleotides agree with TRBD1. Per the germline V gene, CDR1 is SGHDN and CDR2 is FVKESK. Unmatched junction bases numbered 4, after V lost 6 bases and J lost 0 bases. There are 15 residues in the CDR3. CDR3: CASRRGTANTGELFF. CDR3 DNA: TGTGCCAGCAGGCGAGGGACAGCGAACACCGGGGAGCTGTTTTTT. Using reference TRBV14 and TRBJ2-2 for the parts outside the CDR3, the full variable domain is EAGVTQFPSHSVIEKGQTVTLRCDPISGHDNLYWYRRVMGKEIKFLLHFVKESKQDESGMPNNRFLAERTGGTYSTLKVQPAELEDSGVYFCASRRGTANTGELFFGEGSRLTVL.

The J gene is TRBJ2-3, the V gene TRBV7-8; the match to TRBD2 covers 11 bases. Germline V lookup: CDR1 SGHVS, CDR2 FQNEAQ. The trim removed 4 bases at V and 2 bases at J, leaving 5 bases unmatched. The CDR3 contains 16 residues. CDR3 DNA: TGTGCCAGCAGCTCCCCTAGCGGGGGGTTCACAGATACGCAGTATTTT. Protein: CASSSPSGGFTDTQYF. The whole variable domain, remainder taken from reference TRBV7-8 and TRBJ2-3, is GAGVSQSPRYKVAKRGQDVALRCDPISGHVSLFWYQQALGQGPEFLTYFQNEAQLDKSGLPSDRFFAERPEGSVSTLKIQRTQQEDSAVYLCASSSPSGGFTDTQYFGPGTRLTVL.

V is TRBV4-2 and J is TRBJ2-3; 7 bases align to TRBD2. Losses at the gene ends were 1 base for V and 5 bases for J; bases not matched to a gene: 9. CDR1 is LGHNA and CDR2 is YNFKEQ in the germline V gene. The CDR3 has 16 residues. This chain's CDR3 is CASSQGSGRGEDTQYF. DNA for the CDR3: TGTGCCAGCAGCCAAGGCTCGGGACGGGGGGAAGATACGCAGTATTTT.

The chain recombines TRBV27 with TRBJ1-5, with D uncertain. Trimming took 6 bases from V and 4 from J, leaving 10 bases between them. The germline gives CDR1 MNHEY, CDR2 SMNVEV (reference sequence). This CDR3 has 13 amino acids. The CDR3 protein is CASRLAGNQPQHF. The CDR3 nucleotides read TGTGCCAGCAGACTCGCGGGGAATCAGCCCCAGCATTTT.

This clone was observed a single time. CDR3 bases: TGTGCCAGCAGTGAAACAGGGGCGGTGGGAGAGACCCAGTACTTC. It codes for CASSETGAVGETQYF. The chain couples TRBV25-1 to TRBJ2-5; 7 bases map to TRBD1. The CDR3 is made up of 15 amino acids. V lost 2 bases to trimming and J lost 4 bases; unmatched junction nucleotides: 7. Germline V gene data show CDR1 as MGHDK and CDR2 as SYGVNS.

This chain uses TRBV6-1 with TRBJ2-5; the match to TRBD2 covers 7 bases. The CDR3 runs 18 residues. V shed 0 bases and J 1 base; nucleotides not matched to a gene: 11. Germline V gene sequence: CDR1 MNHNS, CDR2 SASEGT. The DNA for the CDR3 is TGTGCCAGCAGTGAAGCCCACCGGGGGGAGGGGAGCCAAGAGACCCAGTACTTC. Amino acid sequence: CASSEAHRGEGSQETQYF.

A single count supports this clone. J is TRBJ2-2 and V is TRBV11-3, with 7 nucleotides matching TRBD1. The CDR3 covers 19 residues. V lost 4 bases and J lost 0; bases outside the gene matches: 14. Germline CDR1 is SGHNT and CDR2 is YENEEA. For the CDR3, the DNA is TGTGCCAGCAGCTACACCGGCCCTACAGGGGATTCGAACACCGGGGAGCTGTTTTTT. The encoded protein is CASSYTGPTGDSNTGELFF.

The V gene is TRBV9, the J gene TRBJ2-3; D is unresolved. The CDR3 totals 16 residues. Germline loops: CDR1 SGDLS, CDR2 YYNGEE. Trimming pared 4 bases from V and 2 bases from J, leaving 17 bases between. The CDR3 protein is CASSPEGHSSTDTQYF. The CDR3 region has the DNA TGTGCCAGCAGCCCCGAAGGTCACAGTTCCACAGATACGCAGTATTTT. The variable domain in full, completed from reference TRBV9 and TRBJ2-3, reads DSGVTQTPKHLITATGQRVTLRCSPRSGDLSVYWYQQSLDQGLQFLIQYYNGEERAKGNILERFSAQQFPDLHSELNLSSLELGDSALYFCASSPEGHSSTDTQYFGPGTRLTVL.

The chain uses TRBV6-1 and TRBJ2-7, with a tentative D call TRBD1 (5 bases). Germline V gene sequence: CDR1 MNHNS, CDR2 SASEGT. Trimming removed 6 bases at V and 6 bases at J, with 6 bases between. The CDR3 covers 10 residues. This chain's CDR3 is CASRGAEQYF. The CDR3 DNA is TGTGCCAGCAGAGGGGCCGAGCAGTACTTC.

The genes are TRBV7-3 and TRBJ2-3; 10 nucleotides agree with TRBD2. Germline-derived CDR1 and CDR2 are SGHTA and FQGTGA. The CDR3 is made up of 14 amino acids. V gave up 4 bases and J gave up 4 bases; unmatched junction bases: 2. The CDR3 region has the DNA TGTGCCAGCAGCTCTAGCGGGGGCGCAGATACGCAGTATTTT. It is translated as CASSSSGGADTQYF.

CDR3 protein: CASSWGDSNEKLFF. The CDR3 DNA is TGTGCCAGCAGCTGGGGGGACAGTAATGAAAAACTGTTTTTT. The chain recombines TRBV5-6 with TRBJ1-4, with 7 bases that match TRBD1. Germline CDR1 reads SGHDT; CDR2 reads YYEEEE. The CDR3 consists of 14 residues. Unmatched junction bases numbered 3, after V lost 3 bases and J lost 4 bases.

This sequence joins TRBV5-1 and TRBJ1-2; 9 bases are shared with TRBD1. V was clipped by 3 bases and J by 3 bases; unmatched bases: 3. The CDR3 runs 14 residues. CDR1 and CDR2 (germline): SGHRS, YFSETQ. The CDR3 protein is CASSSTGGDYGYTF. In nucleotides, the CDR3 is TGCGCCAGCAGCTCGACAGGGGGGGACTATGGCTACACCTTC.

V and J are TRBV9 and TRBJ1-3; a weak D match, TRBD1 (5 bases). With 0 bases removed from V and 0 bases from J, the gap between germline ends came to 13 bases. The CDR3 totals 17 residues. In germline, CDR1 is SGDLS, CDR2 YYNGEE. The CDR3 sequence: CASSVGSDRSSGNTIYF. The DNA of the CDR3 is TGTGCCAGCAGCGTAGGATCAGACAGATCCTCTGGAAACACCATATATTTT.

This clone came up once. Here the CDR3 DNA reads TGTGCCAGCAGGACAGGACTAGCGGGAATCTCTGGGGCCAACGTCCTGACTTTC. This translates into CASRTGLAGISGANVLTF. This rearrangement joins TRBV2 to TRBJ2-6; 12 bases map to TRBD2. CDR3 size: 18 residues. Germline CDR1 reads SNHLY; CDR2 reads FYNNEI. The junction had 6 bases not matched to a gene; V was cut back by 6 bases and J by 0 bases.